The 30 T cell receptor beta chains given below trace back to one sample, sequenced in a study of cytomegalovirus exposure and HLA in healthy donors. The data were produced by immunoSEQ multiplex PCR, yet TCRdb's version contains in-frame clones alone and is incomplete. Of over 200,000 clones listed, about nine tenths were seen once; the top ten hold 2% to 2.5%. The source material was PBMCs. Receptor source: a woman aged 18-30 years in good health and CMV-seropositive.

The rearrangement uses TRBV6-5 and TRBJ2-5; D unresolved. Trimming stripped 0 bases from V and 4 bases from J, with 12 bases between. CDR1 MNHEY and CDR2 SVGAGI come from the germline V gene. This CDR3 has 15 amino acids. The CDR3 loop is CASSYSLTFGETQYF. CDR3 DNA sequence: TGTGCCAGCAGTTACTCGTTAACTTTCGGAGAGACCCAGTACTTC.

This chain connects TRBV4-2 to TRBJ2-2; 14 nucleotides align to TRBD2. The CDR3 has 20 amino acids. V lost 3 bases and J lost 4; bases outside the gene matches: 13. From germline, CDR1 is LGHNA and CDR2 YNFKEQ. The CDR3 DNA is TGTGCCAGCAGCCACCGAGAGGGACTAGCGGGAGTCTTCGGCACCGGGGAGCTGTTTTTT. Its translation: CASSHREGLAGVFGTGELFF.

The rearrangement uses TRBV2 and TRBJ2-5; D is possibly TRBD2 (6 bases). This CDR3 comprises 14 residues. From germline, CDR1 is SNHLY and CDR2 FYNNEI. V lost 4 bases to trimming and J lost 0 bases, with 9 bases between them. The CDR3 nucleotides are TGTGCCAGCAGTGTCAGGACTAACCAAGAGACCCAGTACTTC. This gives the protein CASSVRTNQETQYF.

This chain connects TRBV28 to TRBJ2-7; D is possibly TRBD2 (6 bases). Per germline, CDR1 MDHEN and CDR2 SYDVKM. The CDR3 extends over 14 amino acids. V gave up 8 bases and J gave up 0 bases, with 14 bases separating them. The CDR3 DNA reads TGTGCCAGCTTAGCGGTCCGCTTCTCCTACGAGCAGTACTTC. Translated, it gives CASLAVRFSYEQYF.

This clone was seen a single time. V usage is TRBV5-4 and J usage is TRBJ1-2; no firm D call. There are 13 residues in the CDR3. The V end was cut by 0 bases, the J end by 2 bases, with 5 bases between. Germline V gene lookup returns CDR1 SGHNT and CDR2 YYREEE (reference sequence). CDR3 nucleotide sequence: TGTGCCAGCAGCTTGGGCAGAAACTATGGCTACACCTTC. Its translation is CASSLGRNYGYTF.

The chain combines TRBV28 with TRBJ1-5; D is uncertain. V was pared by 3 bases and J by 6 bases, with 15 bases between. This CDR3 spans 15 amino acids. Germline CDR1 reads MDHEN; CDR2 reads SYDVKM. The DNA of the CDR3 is TGTGCCAGCAGTTTTGAAATGGCAGAGGGTCAGCCCCAGCATTTT. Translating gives CASSFEMAEGQPQHF.

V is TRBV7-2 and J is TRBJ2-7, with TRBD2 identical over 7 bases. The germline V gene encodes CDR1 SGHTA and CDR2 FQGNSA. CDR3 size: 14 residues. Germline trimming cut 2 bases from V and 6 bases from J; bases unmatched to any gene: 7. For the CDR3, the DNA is TGTGCCAGCAGCTTAACAGGACTAGTTCCCGAGCAGTACTTC. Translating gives CASSLTGLVPEQYF. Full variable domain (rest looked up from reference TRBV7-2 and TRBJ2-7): GAGVSQSPSNKVTEKGKDVELRCDPISGHTALYWYRQSLGQGLEFLIYFQGNSAPDKSGLPSDRFSAERTGGSVSTLTIQRTQQEDSAVYLCASSLTGLVPEQYFGPGTRLTVT.

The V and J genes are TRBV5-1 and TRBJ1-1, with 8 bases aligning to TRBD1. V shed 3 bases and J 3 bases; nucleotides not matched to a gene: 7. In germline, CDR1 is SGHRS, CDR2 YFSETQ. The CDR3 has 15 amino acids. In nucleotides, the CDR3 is TGCGCCAGCAGCTGGACAGGGAGTGGGGACACTGAAGCTTTCTTT. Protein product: CASSWTGSGDTEAFF.

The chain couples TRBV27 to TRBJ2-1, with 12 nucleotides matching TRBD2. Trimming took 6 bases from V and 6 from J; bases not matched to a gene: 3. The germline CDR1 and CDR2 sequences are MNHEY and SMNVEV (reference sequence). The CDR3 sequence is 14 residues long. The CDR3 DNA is TGTGCCAGCAGAACTAGCGGGAGGATCAATGAGCAGTTCTTC. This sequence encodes CASRTSGRINEQFF.

The CDR3 DNA follows: TGTGCCAGCAGCGTTCTCCAGGGCTCAGATACGCAGTATTTT. It codes for CASSVLQGSDTQYF. V usage is TRBV9 and J usage is TRBJ2-3, with D tentatively TRBD1 (5 bases). The V and J ends lost 2 bases and 4 bases respectively, with 11 bases between them. This CDR3 spans 14 amino acids. CDR1 is SGDLS, CDR2 YYNGEE, per germline.

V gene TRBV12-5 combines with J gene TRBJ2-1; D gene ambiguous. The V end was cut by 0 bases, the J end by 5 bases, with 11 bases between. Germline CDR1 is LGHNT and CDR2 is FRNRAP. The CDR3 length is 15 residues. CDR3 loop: CASGLVRALHNEQFF. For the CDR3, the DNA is TGTGCTAGTGGTTTGGTACGAGCGCTTCACAATGAGCAGTTCTTC. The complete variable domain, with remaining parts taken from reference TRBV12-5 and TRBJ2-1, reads DARVTQTPRHKVTEMGQEVTMRCQPILGHNTVFWYRQTMMQGLELLAYFRNRAPLDDSGMPKDRFSAEMPDATLATLKIQPSEPRDSAVYFCASGLVRALHNEQFFGPGTRLTVL.

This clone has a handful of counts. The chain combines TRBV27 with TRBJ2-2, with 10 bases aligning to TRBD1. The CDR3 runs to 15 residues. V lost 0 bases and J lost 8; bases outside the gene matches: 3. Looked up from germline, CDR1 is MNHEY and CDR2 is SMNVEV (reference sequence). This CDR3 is CASSLSTGGGGELFF. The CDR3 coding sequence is TGTGCCAGCAGTTTATCGACAGGGGGCGGGGGGGAGCTGTTTTTT.

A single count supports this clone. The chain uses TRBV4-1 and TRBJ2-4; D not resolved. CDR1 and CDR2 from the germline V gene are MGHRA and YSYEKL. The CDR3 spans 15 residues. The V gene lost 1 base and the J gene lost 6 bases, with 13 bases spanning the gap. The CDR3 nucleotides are TGCGCCAGCAGCCAAGGAAGCGTTTCCAGAAACATTCAGTACTTC. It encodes CASSQGSVSRNIQYF.

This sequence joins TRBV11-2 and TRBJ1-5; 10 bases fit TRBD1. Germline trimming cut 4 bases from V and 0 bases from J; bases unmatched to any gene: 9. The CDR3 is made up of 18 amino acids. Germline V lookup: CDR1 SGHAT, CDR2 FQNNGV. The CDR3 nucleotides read TGTGCCAGCAGCTACTGGGACAGGGGTACCTATAGCAATCAGCCCCAGCATTTT. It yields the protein CASSYWDRGTYSNQPQHF.

The CDR3 bases are TGTGCCAGCAGTTTGCGGGAGTCAGGTGAGCAGTTCTTC. It yields the protein CASSLRESGEQFF. The chain carries TRBV28 and TRBJ2-1; 7 nucleotides agree with TRBD2. The CDR3 is made up of 13 amino acids. Per the germline V gene, CDR1 is MDHEN and CDR2 is SYDVKM. Losses at the gene ends were 3 bases for V and 9 bases for J; bases not matched to a gene: 5.

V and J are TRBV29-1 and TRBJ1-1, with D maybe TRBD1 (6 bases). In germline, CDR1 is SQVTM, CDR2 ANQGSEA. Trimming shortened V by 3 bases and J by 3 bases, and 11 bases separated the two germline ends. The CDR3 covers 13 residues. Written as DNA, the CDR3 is TGCAGCGTTGACCGCAGGGGCGACACTGAAGCTTTCTTT. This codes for CSVDRRGDTEAFF.

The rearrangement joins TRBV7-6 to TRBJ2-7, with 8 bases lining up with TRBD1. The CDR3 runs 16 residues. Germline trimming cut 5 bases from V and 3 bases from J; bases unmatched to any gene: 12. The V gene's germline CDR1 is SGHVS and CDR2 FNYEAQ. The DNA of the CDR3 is TGTGCCAGCAGCAAAGATTTGGACAGGGCCTTCTACGAGCAGTACTTC. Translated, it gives CASSKDLDRAFYEQYF.

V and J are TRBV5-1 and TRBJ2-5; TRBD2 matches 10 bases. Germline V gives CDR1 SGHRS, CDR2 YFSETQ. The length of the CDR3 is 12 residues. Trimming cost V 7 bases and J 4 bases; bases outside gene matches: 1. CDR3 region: CASSSGRETQYF. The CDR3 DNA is TGCGCCAGCTCTAGCGGGAGAGAGACCCAGTACTTC.

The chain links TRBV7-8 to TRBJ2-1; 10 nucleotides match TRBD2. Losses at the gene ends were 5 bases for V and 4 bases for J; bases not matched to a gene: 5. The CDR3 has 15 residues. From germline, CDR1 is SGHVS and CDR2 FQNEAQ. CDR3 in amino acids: CASSPISGGYNEQFF. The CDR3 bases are TGTGCCAGCAGCCCGATTAGCGGGGGGTACAATGAGCAGTTCTTC.

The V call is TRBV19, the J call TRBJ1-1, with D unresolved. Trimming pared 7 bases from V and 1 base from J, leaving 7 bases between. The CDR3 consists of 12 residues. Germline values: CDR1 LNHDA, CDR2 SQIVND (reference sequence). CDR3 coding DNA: TGTGCCAGTATGGAGAGGAACACTGAAGCTTTCTTT. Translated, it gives CASMERNTEAFF.

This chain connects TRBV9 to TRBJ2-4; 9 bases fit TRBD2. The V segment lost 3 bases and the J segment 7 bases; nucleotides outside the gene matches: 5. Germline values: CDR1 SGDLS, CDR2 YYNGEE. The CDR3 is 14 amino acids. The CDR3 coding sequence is TGTGCCAGCAGCGCGACGACTAGCGGCAACATTCAGTACTTC. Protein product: CASSATTSGNIQYF.

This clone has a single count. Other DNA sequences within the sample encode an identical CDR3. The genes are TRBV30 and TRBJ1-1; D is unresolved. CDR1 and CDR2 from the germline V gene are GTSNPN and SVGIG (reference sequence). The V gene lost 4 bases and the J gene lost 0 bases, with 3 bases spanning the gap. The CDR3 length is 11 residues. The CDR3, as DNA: TGTGCCTGGACAGTGAACACTGAAGCTTTCTTT. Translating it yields CAWTVNTEAFF. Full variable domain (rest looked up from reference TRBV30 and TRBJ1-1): SQTIHQWPATLVQPVGSPLSLECTVEGTSNPNLYWYRQAAGRGLQLLFYSVGIGQISSEVPQNLSASRPQDRQFILSSKKLLLSDSGFYLCAWTVNTEAFFGQGTRLTVV.

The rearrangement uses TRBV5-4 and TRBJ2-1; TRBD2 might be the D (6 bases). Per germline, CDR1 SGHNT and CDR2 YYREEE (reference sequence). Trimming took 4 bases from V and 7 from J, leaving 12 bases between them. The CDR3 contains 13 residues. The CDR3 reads CASSPRTTNEQFF. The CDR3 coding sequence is TGTGCCAGCAGCCCCAGGACTACGAATGAGCAGTTCTTC.

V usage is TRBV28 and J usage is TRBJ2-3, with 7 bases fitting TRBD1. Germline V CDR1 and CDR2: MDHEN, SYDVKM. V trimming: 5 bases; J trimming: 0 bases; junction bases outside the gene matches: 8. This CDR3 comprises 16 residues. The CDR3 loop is CASSPTPGQSTDTQYF. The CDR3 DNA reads TGTGCCAGCAGTCCAACCCCGGGACAGAGCACAGATACGCAGTATTTT.

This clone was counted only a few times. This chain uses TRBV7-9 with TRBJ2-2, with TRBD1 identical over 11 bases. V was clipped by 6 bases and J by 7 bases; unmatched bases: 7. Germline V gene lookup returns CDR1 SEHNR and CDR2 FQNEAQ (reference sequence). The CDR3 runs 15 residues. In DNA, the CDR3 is TGTGCCAGCAGGACCGGGACAGGGGGAATCGGGGAGCTGTTTTTT. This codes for CASRTGTGGIGELFF.

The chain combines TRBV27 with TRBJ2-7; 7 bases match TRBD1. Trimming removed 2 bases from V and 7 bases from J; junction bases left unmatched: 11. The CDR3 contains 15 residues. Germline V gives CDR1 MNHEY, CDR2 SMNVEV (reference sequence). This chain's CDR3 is CASSLEGGYPIEQYF. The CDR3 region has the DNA TGTGCCAGCAGTTTAGAAGGGGGCTACCCTATTGAGCAGTACTTC.

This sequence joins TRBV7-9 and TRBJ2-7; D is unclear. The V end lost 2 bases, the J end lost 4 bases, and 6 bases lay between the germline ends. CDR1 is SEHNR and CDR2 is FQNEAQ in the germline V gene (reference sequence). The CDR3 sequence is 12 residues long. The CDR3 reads CASSLPRYEQYF. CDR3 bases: TGTGCCAGCAGCTTACCCCGTTACGAGCAGTACTTC.

The CDR3 region is CASSLFGVREAFF. CDR3 bases: TGTGCCAGCAGTTTATTCGGGGTCCGAGAAGCTTTCTTT. This chain connects TRBV28 to TRBJ1-1, with D uncertain. Germline values: CDR1 MDHEN, CDR2 SYDVKM. This CDR3 is 13 amino acids long. Between the trimmed V and J ends, which lost 1 base and 8 bases, there was a span of 11 bases.

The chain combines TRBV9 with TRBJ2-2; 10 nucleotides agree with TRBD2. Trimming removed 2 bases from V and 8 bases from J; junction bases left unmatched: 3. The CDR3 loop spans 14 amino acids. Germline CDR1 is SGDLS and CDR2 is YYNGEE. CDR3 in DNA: TGTGCCAGCAGCGTCCTAGCGGGAGTTGGGGAGCTGTTTTTT. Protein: CASSVLAGVGELFF.

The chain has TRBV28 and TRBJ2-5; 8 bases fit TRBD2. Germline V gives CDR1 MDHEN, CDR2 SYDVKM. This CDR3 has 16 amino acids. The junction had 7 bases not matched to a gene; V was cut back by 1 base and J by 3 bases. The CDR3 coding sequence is TGTGCCAGCAGTTTATCGGCTAGCGGGTCCGAAGAGACCCAGTACTTC. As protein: CASSLSASGSEETQYF.